These 30 T cell receptor beta chains originate from one sample sequenced in a study of Graves' ophthalmopathy and Graves' hyperthyroidism. Transcripts of RNA were the source for amplifying TCR beta CDR3 regions. RT-PCR with HTBI primers came first, then second-round multiplex PCR. TCRdb re-derived calls from the multiplex PCR reads in MiXCR, one entry per CDR3 protein. The sample holds 200,000 to 250,000 distinct CDR3 sequences, around a fifth seen once. The specimen sequenced was peripheral blood. These receptors were collected from a woman in her forties or fifties with Graves' ophthalmopathy.

Turning to this clonotype: This may be a read error: a much more frequent sequence differs by one nucleotide. This sequence joins TRBV5-1 and TRBJ1-1, with D unresolved. Trimming stripped 3 bases from V and 0 bases from J, with 12 bases between. The V gene's germline CDR1 is SGHRS and CDR2 YFSETQ. This CDR3 is 15 amino acids long. In nucleotides, the CDR3 is TGCGCCAGCAGCTCTTCAGCGGGCATGAACACTGAAGCTTTCTTT. It is translated as CASSSSAGMNTEAFF.

There are many counts of this clonotype. This chain connects TRBV20-1 to TRBJ2-7; no clear D gene. Germline CDR1 reads DFQATT; CDR2 reads SNEGSKA (reference sequence). The CDR3 spans 11 residues. The V and J ends lost 4 bases and 6 bases respectively, with 10 bases between them. In DNA, the CDR3 is TGCAGTGCTACCGACTTACGCGAGCAGTACTTC. It translates to CSATDLREQYF.

The chain has TRBV24-1 and TRBJ2-5, with D hard to call. CDR1 KGHDR and CDR2 SFDVKD come from the germline V gene. V was trimmed by 0 bases and J by 5 bases, leaving 6 bases between them. There are 13 residues in the CDR3. CDR3 DNA: TGTGCCACCAGTGATTTGCATTCGGAGACCCAGTACTTC. Amino acids: CATSDLHSETQYF.

This clonotype was counted only a few times. The chain recombines TRBV28 with TRBJ1-2; a possible D gene is TRBD1 (6 bases). This CDR3 has 15 residues. CDR1 is MDHEN and CDR2 is SYDVKM in the germline V gene. The V and J ends lost 2 bases and 2 bases respectively, with 12 bases between them. The CDR3 region is CASSLVGRGNYGYTF. In DNA, the CDR3 is TGTGCCAGCAGTTTAGTTGGCAGGGGAAACTATGGCTACACCTTC.

CDR3 residues: CASIPGVSNQPQHF. Written as DNA, the CDR3 is TGTGCCAGCATTCCGGGGGTAAGCAATCAGCCCCAGCATTTT. V usage is TRBV6-5 and J usage is TRBJ1-5, with D possibly TRBD1 on 5 matching bases. Germline lookup yields CDR1 MNHEY and CDR2 SVGAGI. The length of the CDR3 is 14 residues. The V gene lost 7 bases and the J gene lost 1 base, with 11 bases spanning the gap.

The table lists this clonotype with many counts. The genes are TRBV6-5 and TRBJ2-5; D could derive from TRBD1 or TRBD2 (5 bases each). This CDR3 region has 14 residues. The germline V gene encodes CDR1 MNHEY and CDR2 SVGAGI. With 6 bases removed from V and 4 bases from J, the gap between germline ends came to 15 bases. The CDR3 here is CASSSSGPSETQYF. The DNA for the CDR3 is TGTGCCAGCAGCTCCTCGGGACCCTCAGAGACCCAGTACTTC.

The table lists this clonotype with many counts. The chain carries TRBV6-1 and TRBJ2-7, with a possible D match to TRBD2 (6 bases). CDR3 size: 14 residues. The ends were cut back, 7 bases at V and 2 bases at J, with 15 bases in the middle. The germline gives CDR1 MNHNS, CDR2 SASEGT. In DNA form, the CDR3 reads TGTGCCAGCACACTAGCTATCTTCCCCTACGAGCAGTACTTC. Its protein is CASTLAIFPYEQYF.

There are a few counts of this clonotype. Being one base from a much bigger clone, this may be a read error. The chain has TRBV24-1 and TRBJ2-7; D is uncertain. This CDR3 contains 13 residues. The germline V and J ends were trimmed by 5 bases and 1 base, with 8 bases remaining between them. Per germline, CDR1 KGHDR and CDR2 SFDVKD. The CDR3 region is CATSGIGSYEQYF. The DNA for the CDR3 is TGTGCCACCAGTGGGATAGGGTCCTACGAGCAGTACTTC.

This clonotype was counted at least ten times. This chain uses TRBV5-5 with TRBJ1-1; D call uncertain. With 5 bases removed from V and 1 base from J, the gap between germline ends came to 9 bases. The CDR3 runs to 13 residues. From germline, CDR1 is SGHKS and CDR2 YYEKEE (reference sequence). The CDR3 coding sequence is TGTGCCAGCAGTCGACTGACGAACACTGAAGCTTTCTTT. It translates to CASSRLTNTEAFF.

Ten or more counts support this clonotype. The V and J genes are TRBV12-3 or TRBV12-4 and TRBJ2-5; no firm D call. Trimming stripped 0 bases from V and 1 base from J, with 6 bases between. CDR3 length: 14 residues. This CDR3 reads CASSLAGSQETQYF. The DNA for the CDR3 is TGTGCCAGCAGTTTAGCGGGAAGCCAAGAGACCCAGTACTTC.

This clonotype was picked up many times. The genes are TRBV11-2 and TRBJ2-7; D is perhaps TRBD2 (6 bases). The CDR3 covers 14 residues. Per the germline V gene, CDR1 is SGHAT and CDR2 is FQNNGV. V lost 5 bases, J lost 6 bases, and 17 bases lay in between. CDR3 DNA sequence: TGTGCCAGCAGCCGCGGGACTTACGCCTCCGAGCAGTACTTC. As protein: CASSRGTYASEQYF.

The table lists this clonotype with many counts. The chain is built from TRBV6-2 or TRBV6-3 and TRBJ1-1, with D unclear. V lost 0 bases and J lost 1, with 9 bases in between. Germline CDR1 MNHEY, CDR2 SVGEGT. This CDR3 has 15 amino acids. For the CDR3, the DNA is TGTGCCAGCAGTTACTCGCTGGGATCGAACACTGAAGCTTTCTTT. Its translation is CASSYSLGSNTEAFF.

This clonotype was observed at least ten times. The chain has TRBV20-1 and TRBJ1-1; D uncertain. V was clipped by 6 bases and J by 3 bases, with 17 bases between them. The germline gives CDR1 DFQATT, CDR2 SNEGSKA (reference sequence). CDR3 length: 14 residues. CDR3 in DNA: TGCAGTGCACCACGGGCTGGGAGGGACACTGAAGCTTTCTTT. The encoded protein is CSAPRAGRDTEAFF.

This clonotype was counted at least ten times. This chain connects TRBV15 to TRBJ1-1; 7 bases are a match to TRBD1. V shed 0 bases and J 0 bases; nucleotides not matched to a gene: 10. This CDR3 contains 18 residues. Germline V CDR1 and CDR2: LNHNV, YYDKDF (reference sequence). CDR3 DNA: TGTGCCACCAGCAGAGATACGGTATGGGGGACAGTGAACACTGAAGCTTTCTTT. This gives the protein CATSRDTVWGTVNTEAFF.

This clonotype was detected ten times or more. The V and J genes are TRBV27 and TRBJ1-5; D not resolved. CDR1 is MNHEY and CDR2 is SMNVEV in the germline V gene (reference sequence). Trimming took 5 bases from V and 2 from J, leaving 13 bases between them. The CDR3 length is 15 residues. CDR3 protein: CASSSSGNRNQPQHF. The CDR3 DNA sequence: TGTGCCAGCAGTAGCAGCGGGAACCGCAATCAGCCCCAGCATTTT.

In this sample, this clonotype turned up many times. This chain uses TRBV6-1 with TRBJ2-2, with D maybe TRBD2 (6 bases). Germline loops: CDR1 MNHNS, CDR2 SASEGT. This CDR3 is built from 12 residues. Trimming pared 9 bases from V and 6 bases from J, leaving 11 bases between. The CDR3 DNA is TGTGCCAGTACCAGGGAGGCCGGGGAGCTGTTTTTT. It encodes CASTREAGELFF.

V gene TRBV25-1 combines with J gene TRBJ2-1; TRBD2 matches at 11 bases. From germline, CDR1 is MGHDK and CDR2 SYGVNS. The CDR3 totals 19 residues. V gave up 5 bases and J gave up 0 bases; unmatched junction bases: 12. CDR3 protein: CASSPLPGTSGASYNEQFF. The CDR3 DNA sequence: TGTGCCAGCAGTCCCCTCCCCGGGACTAGCGGAGCCTCCTACAATGAGCAGTTCTTC.

J is TRBJ1-3 and V is TRBV6-1; possibly TRBD1 for D (6 bases). Trimming took 5 bases from V and 0 from J, leaving 14 bases between them. The CDR3 sequence is 16 residues long. Germline V gives CDR1 MNHNS, CDR2 SASEGT. CDR3 nucleotide sequence: TGTGCCAGCAGTCGCGGGACACCGAGCTCTGGAAACACCATATATTTT. Translated, it gives CASSRGTPSSGNTIYF.

This clonotype was detected ten times or more. The chain uses TRBV2 and TRBJ2-2; D remains ambiguous. Trimming pared 8 bases from V and 3 bases from J, leaving 10 bases between. The CDR3 runs 13 residues. CDR1 SNHLY and CDR2 FYNNEI come from the germline V gene. CDR3 amino acids: CASGSTYTGELFF. CDR3 sequence (DNA): TGTGCCAGCGGAAGCACATACACCGGGGAGCTGTTTTTT.

Ten or more counts support this clonotype. The chain employs TRBV10-3 and TRBJ2-6; the D is unclear. In germline, CDR1 is ENHRY, CDR2 SYGVKD. Trimming pared 3 bases from V and 4 bases from J, leaving 13 bases between. The CDR3 has 16 amino acids. In nucleotides, the CDR3 is TGTGCCATCAGTGATTTCGGTGGGGTAGGGGCCAACGTCCTGACTTTC. It translates to CAISDFGGVGANVLTF.

This clonotype was detected ten times or more. V is TRBV20-1 and J is TRBJ2-5; D is unresolved. The CDR3 spans 10 residues. The germline gives CDR1 DFQATT, CDR2 SNEGSKA (reference sequence). The germline V and J ends were trimmed by 5 bases and 4 bases, with 5 bases remaining between them. The CDR3 loop is CSAARETQYF. DNA for the CDR3: TGCAGTGCTGCGCGAGAGACCCAGTACTTC.

This clonotype was picked up many times. The rearrangement uses TRBV19 and TRBJ2-5; TRBD1 agrees at 9 bases. V trimming: 3 bases; J trimming: 3 bases; junction bases outside the gene matches: 8. Germline V CDR1 and CDR2: LNHDA, SQIVND (reference sequence). CDR3 length: 16 amino acids. The CDR3 spells CASSISGTGRKETQYF. The CDR3 DNA follows: TGTGCCAGTAGTATCTCCGGGACAGGGCGGAAAGAGACCCAGTACTTC.

There are many counts of this clonotype. This chain connects TRBV6-2 or TRBV6-3 to TRBJ1-5; TRBD1 might be the D (5 bases). Germline loops: CDR1 MNHEY, CDR2 SVGEGT. This CDR3 is built from 12 residues. Trimming removed 0 bases at V and 9 bases at J, with 6 bases between. The CDR3 loop reads CASSYSRGPQHF. Written as DNA, the CDR3 is TGTGCCAGCAGTTACTCAAGGGGGCCCCAGCATTTT.

This clonotype came up many times. The chain is built from TRBV19 and TRBJ2-7; D ambiguous. CDR1 is LNHDA, CDR2 SQIVND, per germline (reference sequence). The CDR3 runs to 14 residues. V was shortened by 3 bases and J by 0 bases, with 9 bases between the two germline ends. The CDR3 spells CASSMSANSYEQYF. The CDR3 region has the DNA TGTGCCAGTAGTATGTCCGCTAACTCCTACGAGCAGTACTTC.

Ten or more counts support this clonotype. The V call is TRBV12-3 or TRBV12-4, the J call TRBJ1-1; D ambiguous. Trimming shortened V by 3 bases and J by 4 bases, and 3 bases separated the two germline ends. This CDR3 comprises 11 residues. CDR3 loop: CASSFTTEAFF. The DNA of the CDR3 is TGTGCCAGCAGTTTTACCACTGAAGCTTTCTTT.

This clonotype appeared once. J is TRBJ2-5 and V is TRBV12-5, with TRBD1 matching over 11 bases. Germline values: CDR1 LGHNT, CDR2 FRNRAP. Germline trimming cut 6 bases from V and 5 bases from J; bases unmatched to any gene: 2. This CDR3 has 13 residues. CDR3 in amino acids: CASGDRGHETQYF. The DNA for the CDR3 is TGTGCTAGTGGGGACAGGGGGCACGAGACCCAGTACTTC.

This clonotype was detected many times. The chain couples TRBV28 to TRBJ1-6; 8 bases align to TRBD1. The CDR3 has 15 residues. After removal of 3 bases from V and 7 bases from J, the junction contained 5 bases not matched to a gene. Germline V gives CDR1 MDHEN, CDR2 SYDVKM. The CDR3 protein is CASSFAGGGNSPLHF. In nucleotides, the CDR3 is TGTGCCAGCAGTTTCGCAGGGGGCGGGAATTCACCCCTCCACTTT.

This clonotype was recorded a few times. The chain carries TRBV6-2 or TRBV6-3 and TRBJ1-1; 9 nucleotides align to TRBD1. This CDR3 spans 18 amino acids. Germline V CDR1 and CDR2: MNHEY, SVGEGT. Unmatched junction bases numbered 19, after V lost 6 bases and J lost 5 bases. CDR3 nucleotides: TGTGCCAGCAGCAACGAACCGGGACAGGGTGCGAGTAGGACTGAAGCTTTCTTT. Its translation is CASSNEPGQGASRTEAFF.

This clonotype appeared many times. The chain uses TRBV5-8 and TRBJ2-5, with TRBD2 matching over 7 bases. This CDR3 is 15 amino acids long. CDR1 and CDR2 (germline): SGHTS, YDEGEE. With V trimmed by 0 bases and J by 5 bases, 7 bases remained unmatched. CDR3 nucleotide sequence: TGTGCCAGCAGCTTGGGACAGCGGGGTCGGGAGACCCAGTACTTC. This encodes CASSLGQRGRETQYF.

The chain employs TRBV5-1 and TRBJ2-5; D remains unclear. There are 14 residues in the CDR3. Germline assignment: CDR1 SGHRS and CDR2 YFSETQ. V was trimmed by 0 bases and J by 3 bases, leaving 9 bases between them. Here the CDR3 reads CASSLGSGEETQYF. The CDR3 coding sequence is TGCGCCAGCAGCTTGGGGTCAGGAGAAGAGACCCAGTACTTC.